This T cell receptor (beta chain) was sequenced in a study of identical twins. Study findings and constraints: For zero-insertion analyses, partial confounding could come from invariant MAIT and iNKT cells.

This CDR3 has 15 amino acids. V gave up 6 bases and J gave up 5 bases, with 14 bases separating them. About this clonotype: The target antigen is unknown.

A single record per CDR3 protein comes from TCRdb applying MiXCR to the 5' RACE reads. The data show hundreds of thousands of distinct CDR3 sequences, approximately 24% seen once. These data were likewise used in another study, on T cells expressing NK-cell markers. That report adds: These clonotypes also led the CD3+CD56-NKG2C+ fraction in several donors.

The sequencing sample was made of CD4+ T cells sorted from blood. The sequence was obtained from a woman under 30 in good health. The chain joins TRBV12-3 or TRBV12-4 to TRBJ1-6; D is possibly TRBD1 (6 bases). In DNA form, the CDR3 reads TGTGCCAGCAGAAGGTGGGGGCGAGATAATTCACCCCTCCACTTT. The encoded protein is CASRRWGRDNSPLHF.